One and the same sample provided the 3 T cell receptor beta chains below, sequenced in a study of OX40 agonist ivuxolimab in advanced cancers. Produced via immunoSEQ multiplex PCR; TCRdb's table is partial and in-frame only. This sample has about 69,000 clones; around 89% occur once, and the top ten carry over 9.5%. The material sequenced was CD4+ or CD8+ T cells sorted from blood, taken in a trial of the OX40 agonist ivuxolimab. The receptors shown here come from an adult with an advanced solid tumor such as melanoma, head and neck, liver or kidney cancer.

This rearrangement joins TRBV28 to TRBJ1-4; D unresolved. The CDR3 loop spans 13 amino acids. V was clipped by 2 bases and J by 7 bases, with 8 bases between them. Germline assignment: CDR1 MDHEN and CDR2 SYDVKM. The CDR3 reads CASSLGRSEKLFF. The CDR3 nucleotides read TGTGCCAGCAGTTTAGGGCGGAGTGAAAAACTGTTTTTT.

This sequence joins TRBV7-2 and TRBJ1-1; the D is unclear. This CDR3 is built from 15 residues. From germline, CDR1 is SGHTA and CDR2 FQGNSA. V gave up 2 bases and J gave up 1 base, with 11 bases separating them. The CDR3 sequence is CASSLFQDPNTEAFF. The CDR3, as DNA: TGTGCCAGCAGCTTATTTCAAGATCCGAACACTGAAGCTTTCTTT.

The chain recombines TRBV5-1 with TRBJ1-1; D gene uncertain. The CDR3 has 11 amino acids. Germline V gene lookup returns CDR1 SGHRS and CDR2 YFSETQ. The V and J ends lost 2 bases and 3 bases respectively, with 2 bases between them. The CDR3 DNA sequence: TGCGCCAGCAGCTTACACACTGAAGCTTTCTTT. This gives the protein CASSLHTEAFF.